The 5 T cell receptor beta chains below come from one sample, sequenced in a study of shared clonotypes between healthy human individuals. Data came from immunoSEQ multiplex PCR; TCRdb stores just in-frame clones and leaves some out. The sample lists about 530,000 clones, over 60% occurring once. Sample: PBMCs. The receptors originated from a woman aged 40 to 55 in good health. Some clones in this sample may be carry-over from other donors' samples.

The chain links TRBV11-3 to TRBJ2-1; unclear D gene. CDR3 size: 14 residues. Trimming took off 5 bases at V and 5 bases at J, with 13 bases between the two ends. Germline V CDR1 and CDR2: SGHNT, YENEEA. In DNA form, the CDR3 reads TGTGCCAGCAGCGAACACCGGACCGACAATGAGCAGTTCTTC. It encodes CASSEHRTDNEQFF.

V gene TRBV4-1 combines with J gene TRBJ2-1; 14 nucleotides match TRBD2. Looked up from germline, CDR1 is MGHRA and CDR2 is YSYEKL. The CDR3 contains 17 residues. V lost 2 bases to trimming and J lost 8 bases; unmatched junction nucleotides: 8. CDR3 bases: TGCGCCAGCAGCCAAATCGCCGGGACTAGCGGGAGTTATGAGCAGTTCTTC. It is translated as CASSQIAGTSGSYEQFF.

This clone has more than one count but fewer than ten. CDR3 coding DNA: TGTGCCAGCAGCTACCCGGGAGGAGGACCTTACGAGCAGTACTTC. Its protein product is CASSYPGGGPYEQYF. The gene calls are TRBV28 and TRBJ2-7; 7 nucleotides line up with TRBD2. J gave up 4 bases and V 6 bases, and 12 bases lay outside the gene matches. The CDR3 runs 15 residues. Germline V CDR1 and CDR2: MDHEN, SYDVKM.

The rearrangement links TRBV5-1 to TRBJ1-1; weak D call: TRBD1 (5 bases). V was pared by 4 bases and J by 4 bases, with 20 bases between. This CDR3 spans 16 amino acids. CDR1 and CDR2 (germline): SGHRS, YFSETQ. DNA for the CDR3: TGCGCCAGCAGCCCCGAACCAACCTTTAGGGGCACTGAAGCTTTCTTT. Translation gives CASSPEPTFRGTEAFF.

This sequence joins TRBV7-2 and TRBJ2-7; TRBD1 matches at 7 bases. CDR1 and CDR2 from the germline V gene are SGHTA and FQGNSA. V trimming: 6 bases; J trimming: 4 bases; junction bases outside the gene matches: 12. The CDR3 length is 15 residues. The CDR3 region has the DNA TGTGCCAGCAGTTTCTGGCCGGGACAGAATTACGAGCAGTACTTC. Its protein product is CASSFWPGQNYEQYF.